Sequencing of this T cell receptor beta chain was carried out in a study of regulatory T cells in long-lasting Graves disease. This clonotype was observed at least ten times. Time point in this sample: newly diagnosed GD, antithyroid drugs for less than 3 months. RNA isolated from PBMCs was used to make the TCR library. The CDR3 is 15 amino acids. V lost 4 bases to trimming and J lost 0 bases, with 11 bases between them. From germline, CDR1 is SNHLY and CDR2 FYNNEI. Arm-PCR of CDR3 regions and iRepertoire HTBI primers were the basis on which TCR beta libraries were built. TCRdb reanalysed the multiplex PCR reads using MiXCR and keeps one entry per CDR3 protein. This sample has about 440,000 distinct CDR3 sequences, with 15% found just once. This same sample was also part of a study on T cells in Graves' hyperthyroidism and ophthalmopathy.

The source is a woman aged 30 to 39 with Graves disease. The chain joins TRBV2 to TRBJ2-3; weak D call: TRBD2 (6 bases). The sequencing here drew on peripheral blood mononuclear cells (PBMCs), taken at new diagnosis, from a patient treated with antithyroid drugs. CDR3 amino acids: CASSVRLGSTDTQYF. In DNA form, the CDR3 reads TGTGCCAGCAGTGTTAGACTAGGAAGCACAGATACGCAGTATTTT.